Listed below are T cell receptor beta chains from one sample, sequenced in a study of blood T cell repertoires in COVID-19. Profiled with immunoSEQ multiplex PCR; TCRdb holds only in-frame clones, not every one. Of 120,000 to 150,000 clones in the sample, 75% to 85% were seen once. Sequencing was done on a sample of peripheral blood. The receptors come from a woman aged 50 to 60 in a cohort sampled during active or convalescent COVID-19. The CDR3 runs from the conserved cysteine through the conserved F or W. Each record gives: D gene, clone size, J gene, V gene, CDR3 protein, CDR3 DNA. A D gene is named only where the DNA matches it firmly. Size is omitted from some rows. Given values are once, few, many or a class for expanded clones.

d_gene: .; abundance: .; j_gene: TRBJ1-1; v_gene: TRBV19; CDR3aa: CASSIGGPGTEAFF; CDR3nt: TGTGCCAGTAGTATCGGGGGGCCGGGTACTGAAGCTTTCTTT
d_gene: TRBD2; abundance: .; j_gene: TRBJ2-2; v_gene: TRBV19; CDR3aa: CASSMKLAGGPGELFF; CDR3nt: TGTGCCAGTAGTATGAAGCTAGCGGGGGGGCCCGGGGAGCTGTTTTTT
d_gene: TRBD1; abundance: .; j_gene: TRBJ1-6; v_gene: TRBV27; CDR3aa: CASSFRDSFNSPLHF; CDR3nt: TGTGCCAGCAGTTTCCGGGACAGCTTTAATTCACCCCTCCACTTT
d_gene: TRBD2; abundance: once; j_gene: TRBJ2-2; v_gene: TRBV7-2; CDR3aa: CASSSSGGASGELFF; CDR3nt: TGTGCCAGCAGCTCTAGCGGGGGGGCTTCCGGGGAGCTGTTTTTT
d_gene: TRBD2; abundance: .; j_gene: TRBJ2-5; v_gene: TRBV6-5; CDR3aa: CASSYSTSGGQETQYF; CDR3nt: TGTGCCAGCAGTTACTCGACTAGCGGGGGACAAGAGACCCAGTACTTC
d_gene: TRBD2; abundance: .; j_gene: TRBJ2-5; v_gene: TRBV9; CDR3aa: CASSVEASGVETQYF; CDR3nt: TGTGCCAGCAGCGTAGAGGCTAGCGGGGTGGAGACCCAGTACTTC
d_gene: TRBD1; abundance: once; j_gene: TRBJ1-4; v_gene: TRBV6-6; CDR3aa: CASTQDRVNEKLFF; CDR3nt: TGTGCCAGCACCCAGGACAGGGTAAATGAAAAACTGTTTTTT
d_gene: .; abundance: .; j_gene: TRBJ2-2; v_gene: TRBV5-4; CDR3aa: CASSPRGLANTGELFF; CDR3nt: TGTGCCAGCAGCCCGCGGGGCCTAGCTAACACCGGGGAGCTGTTTTTT
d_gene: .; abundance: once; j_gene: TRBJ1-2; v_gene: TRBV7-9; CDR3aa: CASSFERDYTF; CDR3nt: TGTGCCAGCAGCTTTGAGAGGGACTACACCTTC
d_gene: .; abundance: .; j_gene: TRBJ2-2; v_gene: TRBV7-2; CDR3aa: CASSPRDSGELFF; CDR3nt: TGTGCCAGCAGCCCTAGAGACTCCGGGGAGCTGTTTTTT
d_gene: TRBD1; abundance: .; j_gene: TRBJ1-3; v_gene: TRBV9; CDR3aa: CASSVAGQGGGNTIYF; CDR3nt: TGTGCCAGCAGCGTAGCCGGACAGGGTGGGGGAAACACCATATATTTT
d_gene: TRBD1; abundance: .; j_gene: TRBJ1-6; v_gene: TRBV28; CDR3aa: CASNPLQGATDSPLHF; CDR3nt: TGTGCCAGCAATCCACTGCAGGGGGCGACGGATTCACCCCTCCACTTT
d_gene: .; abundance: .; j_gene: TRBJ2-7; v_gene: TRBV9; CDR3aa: CASSPWSAYYEQYF; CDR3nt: TGTGCCAGCAGCCCATGGTCAGCGTACTACGAGCAGTACTTC
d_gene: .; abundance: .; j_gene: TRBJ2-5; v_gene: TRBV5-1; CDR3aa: CASSSYQETQYF; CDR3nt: TGCGCCAGCAGCTCGTACCAAGAGACCCAGTACTTC
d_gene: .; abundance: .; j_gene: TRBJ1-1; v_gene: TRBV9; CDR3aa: CASSPQGANTEAFF; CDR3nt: TGTGCCAGCAGCCCCCAAGGGGCGAACACTGAAGCTTTCTTT
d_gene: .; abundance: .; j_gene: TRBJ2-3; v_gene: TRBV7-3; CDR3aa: CASSLNGIQADTQYF; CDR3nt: TGTGCCAGCAGCTTAAACGGCATCCAGGCAGATACGCAGTATTTT
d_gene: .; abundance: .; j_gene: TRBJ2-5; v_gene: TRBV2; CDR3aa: CASPASETQYF; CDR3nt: TGTGCCAGCCCTGCCAGTGAGACCCAGTACTTC
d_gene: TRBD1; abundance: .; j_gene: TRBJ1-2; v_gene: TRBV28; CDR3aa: CASSNTGGAGYGYTF; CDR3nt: TGTGCCAGCAGCAACACAGGGGGCGCGGGCTATGGCTACACCTTC
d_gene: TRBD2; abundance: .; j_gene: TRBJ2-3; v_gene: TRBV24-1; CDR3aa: CATSDLAGGRHTQYF; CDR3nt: TGTGCCACCAGTGACTTAGCGGGGGGGCGTCATACGCAGTATTTT
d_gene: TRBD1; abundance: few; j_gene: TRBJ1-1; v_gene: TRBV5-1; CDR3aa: CASSWGQGKGEAFF; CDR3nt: TGCGCCAGCAGCTGGGGACAGGGAAAAGGGGAAGCTTTCTTT
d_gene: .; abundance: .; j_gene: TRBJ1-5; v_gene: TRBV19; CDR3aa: CASSIWGGGTQPQHF; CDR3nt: TGTGCCAGTAGTATATGGGGCGGGGGGACTCAGCCCCAGCATTTT
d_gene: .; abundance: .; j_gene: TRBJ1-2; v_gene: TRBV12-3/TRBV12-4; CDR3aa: CASSPAANYGYTF; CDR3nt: TGTGCCAGCAGCCCCGCGGCGAACTATGGCTACACCTTC
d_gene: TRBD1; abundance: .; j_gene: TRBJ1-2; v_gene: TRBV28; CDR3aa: CASSTGQGGNYGYTF; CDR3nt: TGTGCCAGCAGTACGGGACAGGGTGGGAACTATGGCTACACCTTC
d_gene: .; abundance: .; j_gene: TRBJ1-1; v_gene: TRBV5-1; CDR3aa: CASSLAGVGNTEAFF; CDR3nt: TGCGCCAGCAGCTTGGCGGGAGTGGGGAACACTGAAGCTTTCTTT
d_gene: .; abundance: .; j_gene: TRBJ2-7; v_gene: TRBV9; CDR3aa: CASSVGLHSYEQYF; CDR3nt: TGTGCCAGCAGCGTTGGACTCCACTCCTACGAGCAGTACTTC
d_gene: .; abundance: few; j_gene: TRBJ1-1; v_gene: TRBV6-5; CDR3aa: CASRIAGGSEAFF; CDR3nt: TGTGCCAGCAGAATCGCGGGGGGCTCTGAAGCTTTCTTT
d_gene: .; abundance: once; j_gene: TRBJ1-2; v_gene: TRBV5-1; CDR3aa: CASSPGEGWGYGYTF; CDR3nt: TGCGCCAGCAGCCCCGGGGAGGGCTGGGGCTATGGCTACACCTTC
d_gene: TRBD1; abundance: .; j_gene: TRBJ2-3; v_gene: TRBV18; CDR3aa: CASSPPGTASTDTQYF; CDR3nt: TGTGCCAGCTCACCGCCCGGGACAGCTAGCACAGATACGCAGTATTTT
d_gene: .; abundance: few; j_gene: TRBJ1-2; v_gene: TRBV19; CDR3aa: CARGGNYGYTF; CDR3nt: TGTGCCAGGGGGGGAAACTATGGCTACACCTTC
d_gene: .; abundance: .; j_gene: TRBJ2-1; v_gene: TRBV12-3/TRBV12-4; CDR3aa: CASSQGYNEQFF; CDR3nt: TGTGCCAGCAGTCAGGGGTACAATGAGCAGTTCTTC
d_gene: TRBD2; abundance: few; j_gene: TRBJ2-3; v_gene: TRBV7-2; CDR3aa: CASRTSGGPSTDTQYF; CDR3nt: TGTGCCAGCAGGACTAGCGGGGGGCCTAGCACAGATACGCAGTATTTT
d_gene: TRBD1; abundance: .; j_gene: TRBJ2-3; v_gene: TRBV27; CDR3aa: CASRTGTSDTQYF; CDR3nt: TGTGCCAGCAGGACAGGGACCTCCGATACGCAGTATTTT
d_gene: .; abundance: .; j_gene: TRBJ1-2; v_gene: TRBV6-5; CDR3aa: CASRRTGMGGYTF; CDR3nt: TGTGCCAGCAGACGAACAGGGATGGGTGGCTACACCTTC
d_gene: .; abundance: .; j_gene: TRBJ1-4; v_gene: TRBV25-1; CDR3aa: CASSRGFGAKTKLFF; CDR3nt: TGTGCCAGCTCCAGAGGATTTGGGGCAAAGACAAAACTGTTTTTT
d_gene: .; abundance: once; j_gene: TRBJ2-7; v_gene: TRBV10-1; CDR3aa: CASSESEAGAHEQYF; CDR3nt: TGCGCCAGCAGTGAGTCGGAGGCAGGGGCCCACGAGCAGTACTTC
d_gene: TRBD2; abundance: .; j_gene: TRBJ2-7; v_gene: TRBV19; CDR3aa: CASSHGLAGGTYEQYF; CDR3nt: TGTGCCAGTAGTCACGGACTAGCGGGGGGAACCTACGAGCAGTACTTC
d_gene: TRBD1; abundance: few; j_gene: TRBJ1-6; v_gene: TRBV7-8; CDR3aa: CASSFLRGLPLHF; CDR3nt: TGTGCCAGCAGCTTCCTCAGGGGGCTCCCCCTCCACTTT
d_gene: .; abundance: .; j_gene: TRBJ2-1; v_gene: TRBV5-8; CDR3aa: CASSLATTYNEQFF; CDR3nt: TGTGCCAGCAGCTTGGCGACTACCTACAATGAGCAGTTCTTC
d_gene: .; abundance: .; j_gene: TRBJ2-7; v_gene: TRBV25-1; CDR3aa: CASSETYEQYF; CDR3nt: TGTGCCAGCAGTGAAACATACGAGCAGTACTTC
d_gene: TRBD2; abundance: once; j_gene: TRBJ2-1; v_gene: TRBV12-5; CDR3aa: CASGPGTTLHEQFF; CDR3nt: TGTGCTAGTGGTCCCGGGACTACCCTACATGAGCAGTTCTTC
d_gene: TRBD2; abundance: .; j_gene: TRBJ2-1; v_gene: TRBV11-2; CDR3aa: CASASGVLRDEQFF; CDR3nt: TGTGCCAGCGCTAGCGGGGTTTTAAGGGATGAGCAGTTCTTC
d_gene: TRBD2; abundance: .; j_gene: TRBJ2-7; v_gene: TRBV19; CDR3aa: CASTPAGATSYEQYF; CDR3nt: TGTGCCAGTACCCCAGCGGGGGCGACCTCCTACGAGCAGTACTTC
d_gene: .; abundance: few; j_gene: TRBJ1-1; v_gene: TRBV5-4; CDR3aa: CASSLGPGVGTEAFF; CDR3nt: TGTGCCAGCAGCTTGGGCCCGGGGGTAGGGACTGAAGCTTTCTTT
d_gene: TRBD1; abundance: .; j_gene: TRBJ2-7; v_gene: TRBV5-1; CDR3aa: CASSFVPAGGEQYF; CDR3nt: TGCGCCAGCAGCTTTGTTCCCGCAGGGGGCGAGCAGTACTTC
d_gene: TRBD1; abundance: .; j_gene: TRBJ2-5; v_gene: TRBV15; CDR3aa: CATSMTGRETQYF; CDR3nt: TGTGCCACCAGCATGACAGGGCGGGAGACCCAGTACTTC
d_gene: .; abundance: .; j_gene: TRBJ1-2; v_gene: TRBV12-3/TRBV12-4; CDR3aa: CASSQGTRKGYTF; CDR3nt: TGTGCCAGCAGTCAGGGTACTCGGAAGGGCTACACCTTC
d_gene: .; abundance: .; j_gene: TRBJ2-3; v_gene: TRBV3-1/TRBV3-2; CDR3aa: CASSQLMARTDTQYF; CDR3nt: TGTGCCAGCAGCCAATTGATGGCACGCACAGATACGCAGTATTTT
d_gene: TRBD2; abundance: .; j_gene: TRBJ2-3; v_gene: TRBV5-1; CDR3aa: CASSSPGGLGASTDTQYF; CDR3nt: TGCGCCAGCAGCTCCCCCGGGGGACTAGGAGCGAGCACAGATACGCAGTATTTT
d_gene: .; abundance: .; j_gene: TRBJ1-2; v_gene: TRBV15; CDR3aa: CATSSPSSYGYTF; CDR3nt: TGTGCCACCAGCAGCCCCTCGAGCTATGGCTACACCTTC
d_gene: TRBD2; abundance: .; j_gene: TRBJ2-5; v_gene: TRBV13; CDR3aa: CASSLASSGGLQETQYF; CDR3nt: TGTGCCAGCAGCTTAGCGTCTAGCGGGGGGCTACAAGAGACCCAGTACTTC
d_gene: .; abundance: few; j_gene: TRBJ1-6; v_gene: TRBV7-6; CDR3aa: CASSLAADSPLHF; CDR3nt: TGTGCCAGCAGCTTAGCGGCCGATTCACCCCTCCACTTT
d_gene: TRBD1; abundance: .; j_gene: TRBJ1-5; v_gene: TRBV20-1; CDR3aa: CSASFGTGSQPQHF; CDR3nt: TGCAGTGCTAGTTTTGGGACAGGCAGCCAGCCCCAGCATTTT
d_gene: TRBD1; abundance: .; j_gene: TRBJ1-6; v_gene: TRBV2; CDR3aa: CASSFAGTANSPLHF; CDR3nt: TGTGCCAGCAGTTTTGCCGGGACAGCAAATTCACCCCTCCACTTT
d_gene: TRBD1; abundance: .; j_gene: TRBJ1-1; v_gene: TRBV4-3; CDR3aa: CASSRQQGVGFTEAFF; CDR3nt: TGCGCCAGCAGCCGCCAACAGGGGGTGGGATTCACTGAAGCTTTCTTT
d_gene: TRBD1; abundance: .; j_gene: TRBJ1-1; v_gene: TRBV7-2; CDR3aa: CASSFLQGQNTEAFF; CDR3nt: TGTGCCAGCAGCTTTCTACAGGGGCAGAACACTGAAGCTTTCTTT